The rows below give T cell receptor beta chains drawn from one sample of a study of T-cell memory formation after mild COVID-19. TCRdb processed the 5' RACE reads anew with MiXCR; each CDR3 protein has one entry. The table shows a few hundred thousand distinct CDR3 sequences, with approximately 15% occurring only once. Sequenced input: PBMCs or a T cell subset sorted from them (not recorded which). These receptors came from a man between 18 and 35 years old who had mild COVID-19 (a few samples of this study predate the infection). Cell type and time point are not known. CDR3s include the opening cysteine and the closing phenylalanine or tryptophan. A D gene is named only where the DNA matches it firmly. For some rows the clone size is stated as once, few or many, or as a class when expanded; others skip it.

d_gene	j_gene	abundance	v_gene	CDR3aa	CDR3nt
-	TRBJ2-1	few	TRBV6-5	CASSYLPDALEAAAEQFF	TGTGCCAGCAGTTACTTACCAGACGCACTAGAGGCGGCAGCTGAGCAGTTCTTC
-	TRBJ1-5	many	TRBV7-8	CASSLVGNQPQHF	TGTGCCAGCAGCTTAGTGGGGAATCAGCCCCAGCATTTT
TRBD2	TRBJ2-3	-	TRBV9	CASSPGRGTQYF	TGTGCCAGCAGCCCTGGGAGGGGTACGCAGTATTTT
-	TRBJ1-1	-	TRBV5-1	CASSAQVNTEAFF	TGCGCCAGCTCCGCTCAGGTGAACACTGAAGCTTTCTTT
-	TRBJ2-7	-	TRBV9	CASSDPEGGTDEQYF	TGTGCCAGCAGCGATCCTGAGGGGGGGACGGACGAGCAGTACTTC
-	TRBJ2-5	-	TRBV7-7	CASSFQWGEETQYF	TGTGCTAGCAGCTTTCAATGGGGGGAAGAGACCCAGTACTTC
-	TRBJ1-5	few	TRBV6-5	CASSFKGGPQHF	TGTGCCAGCAGTTTTAAAGGGGGGCCCCAGCATTTT
TRBD1	TRBJ2-3	-	TRBV7-9	CASSIGQGLDTQYF	TGTGCCAGCAGCATAGGACAGGGTCTAGATACGCAGTATTTT
-	TRBJ2-3	many	TRBV4-1	CASSLPPRAEDTQYF	TGCGCCAGCAGCCTCCCCCCGCGGGCAGAAGATACGCAGTATTTT
-	TRBJ1-2	-	TRBV6-6	CASSLTDSLYGYTF	TGTGCCAGCAGCTTGACAGACAGTCTCTATGGCTACACCTTC
-	TRBJ1-1	-	TRBV7-3	CASSQMGRTTEAFF	TGTGCCAGCAGCCAGATGGGACGGACCACTGAAGCTTTCTTT
TRBD1	TRBJ2-5	-	TRBV5-1	CASSRDRTSGETQYF	TGCGCCAGCAGCCGGGACAGGACCTCGGGCGAGACCCAGTACTTC
-	TRBJ2-5	few	TRBV11-2	CASSLDAQSQETQYF	TGTGCCAGCAGCTTAGATGCACAGAGCCAAGAGACCCAGTACTTC
-	TRBJ2-1	-	TRBV20-1	CSGLLYNEQFF	TGCAGTGGACTCCTCTACAATGAGCAGTTCTTC
-	TRBJ2-1	-	TRBV5-1	CASSLEVRQFF	TGCGCCAGCAGCTTAGAGGTCCGGCAGTTCTTC
TRBD1	TRBJ2-3	few	TRBV5-1	CASRPGQVGGADTQYF	TGCGCCAGCAGGCCTGGACAGGTCGGAGGAGCAGATACGCAGTATTTT